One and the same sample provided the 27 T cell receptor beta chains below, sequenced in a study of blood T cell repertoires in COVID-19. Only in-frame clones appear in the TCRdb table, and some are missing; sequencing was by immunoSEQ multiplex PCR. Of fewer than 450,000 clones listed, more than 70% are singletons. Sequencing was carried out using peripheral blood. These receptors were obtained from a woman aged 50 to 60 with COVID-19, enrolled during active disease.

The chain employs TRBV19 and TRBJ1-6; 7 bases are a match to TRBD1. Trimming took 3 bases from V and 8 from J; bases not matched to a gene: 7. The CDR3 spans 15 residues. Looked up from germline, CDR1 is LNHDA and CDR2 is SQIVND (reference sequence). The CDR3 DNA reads TGTGCCAGTAGTATTGCTAGGGGGCCGGATTCACCCCTCCACTTT. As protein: CASSIARGPDSPLHF.

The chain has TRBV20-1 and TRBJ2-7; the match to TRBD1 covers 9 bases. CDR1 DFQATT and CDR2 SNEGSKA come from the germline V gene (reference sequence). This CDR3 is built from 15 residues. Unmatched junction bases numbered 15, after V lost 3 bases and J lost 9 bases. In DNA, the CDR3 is TGCAGTGCTAGTTACTTAACAGGGGGCGGATTCGGGCAGTACTTC. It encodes CSASYLTGGGFGQYF.

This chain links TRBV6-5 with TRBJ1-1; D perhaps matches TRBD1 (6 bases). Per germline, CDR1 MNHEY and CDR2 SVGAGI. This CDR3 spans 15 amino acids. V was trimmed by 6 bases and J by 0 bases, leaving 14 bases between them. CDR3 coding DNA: TGTGCCAGCAGACGGACAGCTCGAATGAACACTGAAGCTTTCTTT. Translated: CASRRTARMNTEAFF.

CDR3: CASKRGNLPDTGELFF. DNA of the CDR3: TGTGCCAGCAAAAGGGGGAACCTTCCGGACACCGGGGAGCTGTTTTTT. This chain joins TRBV5-8 and TRBJ2-2; D is perhaps TRBD1 (6 bases). CDR3 length equals 16 residues. Germline loops: CDR1 SGHTS, CDR2 YDEGEE. Trimming took 6 bases from V and 3 from J, leaving 18 bases between them.

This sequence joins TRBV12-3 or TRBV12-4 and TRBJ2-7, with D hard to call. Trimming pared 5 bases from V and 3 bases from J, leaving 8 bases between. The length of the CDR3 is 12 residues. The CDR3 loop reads CASSSTFYEQYF. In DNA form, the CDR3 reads TGTGCCAGCAGTAGCACGTTCTACGAGCAGTACTTC.

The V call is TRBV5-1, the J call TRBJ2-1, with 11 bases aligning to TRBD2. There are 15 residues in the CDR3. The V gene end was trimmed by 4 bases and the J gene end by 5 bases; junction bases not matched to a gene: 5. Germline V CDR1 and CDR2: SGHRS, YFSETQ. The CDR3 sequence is CASSLRTSGHNEQFF. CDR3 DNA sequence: TGCGCCAGCAGCCTTAGGACTAGCGGGCACAATGAGCAGTTCTTC.

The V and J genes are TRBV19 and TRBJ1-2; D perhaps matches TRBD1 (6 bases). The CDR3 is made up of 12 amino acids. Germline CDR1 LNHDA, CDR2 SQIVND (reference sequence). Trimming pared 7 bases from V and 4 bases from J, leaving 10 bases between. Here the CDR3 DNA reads TGTGCCAGTAAGGGGGACCCCTATGGCTACACCTTC. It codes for CASKGDPYGYTF.

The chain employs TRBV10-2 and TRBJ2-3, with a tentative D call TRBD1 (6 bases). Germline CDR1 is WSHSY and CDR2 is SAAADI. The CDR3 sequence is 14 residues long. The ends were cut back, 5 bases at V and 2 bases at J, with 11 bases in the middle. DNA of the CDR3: TGCGCCAGCAGTCGACAGGCCTTCACAGATACGCAGTATTTT. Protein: CASSRQAFTDTQYF.

The CDR3 sequence: CASSLGESAGELFF. DNA for the CDR3: TGTGCCAGCAGCTTGGGCGAAAGCGCCGGGGAGCTGTTTTTT. V usage is TRBV5-6 and J usage is TRBJ2-2; D gene unclear. The CDR3 runs to 14 residues. Between the trimmed V and J ends, which lost 0 bases and 6 bases, there was a span of 9 bases. Germline V gene sequence: CDR1 SGHDT, CDR2 YYEEEE. Combining the CDR3 with reference TRBV5-6 and TRBJ2-2 gives the whole variable domain DAGVTQSPTHLIKTRGQQVTLRCSPKSGHDTVSWYQQALGQGPQFIFQYYEEEERQRGNFPDRFSGHQFPNYSSELNVNALLLGDSALYLCASSLGESAGELFFGEGSRLTVL.

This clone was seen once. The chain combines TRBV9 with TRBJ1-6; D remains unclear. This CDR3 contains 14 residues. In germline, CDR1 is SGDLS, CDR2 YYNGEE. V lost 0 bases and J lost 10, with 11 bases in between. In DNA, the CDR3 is TGTGCCAGCAGCGTAGAGATGGGAGGCTCACCCCTCCACTTT. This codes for CASSVEMGGSPLHF. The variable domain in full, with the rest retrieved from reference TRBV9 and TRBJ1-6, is DSGVTQTPKHLITATGQRVTLRCSPRSGDLSVYWYQQSLDQGLQFLIQYYNGEERAKGNILERFSAQQFPDLHSELNLSSLELGDSALYFCASSVEMGGSPLHFGNGTRLTVT.

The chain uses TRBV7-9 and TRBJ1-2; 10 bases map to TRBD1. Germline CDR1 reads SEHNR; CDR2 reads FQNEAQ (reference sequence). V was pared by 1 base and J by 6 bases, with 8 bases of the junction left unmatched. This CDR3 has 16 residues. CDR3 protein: CASSLGLTGTGDGYTF. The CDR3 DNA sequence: TGTGCCAGCAGCTTAGGGTTGACCGGGACAGGGGATGGCTACACCTTC.

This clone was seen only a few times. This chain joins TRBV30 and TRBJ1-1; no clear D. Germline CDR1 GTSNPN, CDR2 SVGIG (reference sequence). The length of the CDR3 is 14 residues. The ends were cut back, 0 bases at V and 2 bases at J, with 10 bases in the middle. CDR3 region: CAWSVRQTNTEAFF. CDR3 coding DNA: TGTGCCTGGAGTGTTAGGCAGACAAACACTGAAGCTTTCTTT.

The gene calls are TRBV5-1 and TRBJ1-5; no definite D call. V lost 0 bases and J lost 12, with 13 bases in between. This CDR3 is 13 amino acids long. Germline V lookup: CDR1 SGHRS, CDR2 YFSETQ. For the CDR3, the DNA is TGCGCCAGCAGCTTGGACACACCAGACAACCAGCATTTT. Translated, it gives CASSLDTPDNQHF. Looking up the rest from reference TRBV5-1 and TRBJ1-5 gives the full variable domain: KAGVTQTPRYLIKTRGQQVTLSCSPISGHRSVSWYQQTPGQGLQFLFEYFSETQRNKGNFPGRFSGRQFSNSRSEMNVSTLELGDSALYLCASSLDTPDNQHFGDGTRLSIL.

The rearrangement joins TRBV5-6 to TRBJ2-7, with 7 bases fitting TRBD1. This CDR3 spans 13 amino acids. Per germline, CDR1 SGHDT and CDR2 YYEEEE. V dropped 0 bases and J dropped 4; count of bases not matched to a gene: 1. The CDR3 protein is CASSLGTGYEQYF. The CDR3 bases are TGTGCCAGCAGCTTGGGGACAGGTTACGAGCAGTACTTC.

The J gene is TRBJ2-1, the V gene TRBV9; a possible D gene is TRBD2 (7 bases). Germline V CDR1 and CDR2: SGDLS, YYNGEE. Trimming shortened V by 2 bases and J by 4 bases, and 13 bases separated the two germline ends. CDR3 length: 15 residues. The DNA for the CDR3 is TGTGCCAGCAGCGTTGGGGGGGCCGGTTACAATGAGCAGTTCTTC. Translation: CASSVGGAGYNEQFF. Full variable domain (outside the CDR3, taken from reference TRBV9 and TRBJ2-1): DSGVTQTPKHLITATGQRVTLRCSPRSGDLSVYWYQQSLDQGLQFLIQYYNGEERAKGNILERFSAQQFPDLHSELNLSSLELGDSALYFCASSVGGAGYNEQFFGPGTRLTVL.

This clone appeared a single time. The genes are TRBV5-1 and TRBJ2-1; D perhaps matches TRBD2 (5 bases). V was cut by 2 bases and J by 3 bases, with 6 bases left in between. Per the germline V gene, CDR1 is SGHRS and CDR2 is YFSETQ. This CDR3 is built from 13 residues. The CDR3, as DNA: TGCGCCAGCAGCTTTAGCGACTACAATGAGCAGTTCTTC. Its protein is CASSFSDYNEQFF.

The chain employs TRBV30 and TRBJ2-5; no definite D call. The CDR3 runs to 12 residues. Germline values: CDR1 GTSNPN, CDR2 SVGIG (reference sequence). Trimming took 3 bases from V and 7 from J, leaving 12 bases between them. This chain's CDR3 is CAWSPLPGTQYF. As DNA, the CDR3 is TGTGCCTGGAGCCCCCTCCCGGGGACCCAGTACTTC.

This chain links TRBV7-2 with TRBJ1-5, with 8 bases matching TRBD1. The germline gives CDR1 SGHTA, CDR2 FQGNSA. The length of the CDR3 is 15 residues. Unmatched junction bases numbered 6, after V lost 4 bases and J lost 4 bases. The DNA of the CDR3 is TGTGCCAGCAGCTATGGACAGGGTGGAAATCAGCCCCAGCATTTT. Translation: CASSYGQGGNQPQHF.

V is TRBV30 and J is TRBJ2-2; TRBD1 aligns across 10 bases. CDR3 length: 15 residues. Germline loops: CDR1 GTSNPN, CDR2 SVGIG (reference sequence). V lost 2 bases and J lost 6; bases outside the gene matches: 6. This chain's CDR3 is CAWSMTGGASGELFF. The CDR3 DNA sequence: TGTGCCTGGAGTATGACAGGGGGCGCTTCCGGGGAGCTGTTTTTT.

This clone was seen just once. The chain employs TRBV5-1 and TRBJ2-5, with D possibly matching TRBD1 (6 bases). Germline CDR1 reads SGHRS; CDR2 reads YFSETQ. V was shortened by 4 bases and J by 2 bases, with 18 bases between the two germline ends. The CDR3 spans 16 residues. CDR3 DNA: TGCGCCAGCAGCAGATCAAAGGGGGAAAGACAAGAGACCCAGTACTTC. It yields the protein CASSRSKGERQETQYF.

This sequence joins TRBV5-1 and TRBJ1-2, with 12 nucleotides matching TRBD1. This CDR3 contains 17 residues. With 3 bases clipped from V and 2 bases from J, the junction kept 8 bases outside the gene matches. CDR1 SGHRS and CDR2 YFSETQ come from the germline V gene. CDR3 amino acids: CASSSGTGGARNYGYTF. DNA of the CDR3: TGCGCCAGCAGCTCCGGGACAGGGGGCGCAAGGAACTATGGCTACACCTTC.

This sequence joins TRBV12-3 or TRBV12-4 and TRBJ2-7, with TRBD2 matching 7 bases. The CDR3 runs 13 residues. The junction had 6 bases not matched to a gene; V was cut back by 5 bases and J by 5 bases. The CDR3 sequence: CASSLKRDHEQYF. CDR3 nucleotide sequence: TGTGCCAGCAGTCTCAAGCGGGACCACGAGCAGTACTTC.

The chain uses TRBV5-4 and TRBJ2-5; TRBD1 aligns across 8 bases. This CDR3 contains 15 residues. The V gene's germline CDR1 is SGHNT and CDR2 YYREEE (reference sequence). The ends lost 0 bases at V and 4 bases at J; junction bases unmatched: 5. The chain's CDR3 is CASSLEGDRGETQYF. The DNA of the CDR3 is TGTGCCAGCAGCTTGGAGGGTGACAGGGGAGAGACCCAGTACTTC.

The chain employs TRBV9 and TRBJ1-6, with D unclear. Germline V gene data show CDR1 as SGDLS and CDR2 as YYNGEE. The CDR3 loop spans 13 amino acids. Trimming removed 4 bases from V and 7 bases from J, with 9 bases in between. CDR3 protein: CASSSGPNSPLHF. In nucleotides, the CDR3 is TGTGCCAGCAGCTCCGGTCCAAATTCACCCCTCCACTTT.

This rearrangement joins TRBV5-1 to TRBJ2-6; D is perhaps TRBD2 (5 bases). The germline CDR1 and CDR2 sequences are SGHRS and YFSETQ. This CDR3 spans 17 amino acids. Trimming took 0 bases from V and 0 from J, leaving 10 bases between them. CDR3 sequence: CASSLDSGSSGANVLTF. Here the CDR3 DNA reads TGCGCCAGCAGCTTGGACAGCGGTTCCTCTGGGGCCAACGTCCTGACTTTC.

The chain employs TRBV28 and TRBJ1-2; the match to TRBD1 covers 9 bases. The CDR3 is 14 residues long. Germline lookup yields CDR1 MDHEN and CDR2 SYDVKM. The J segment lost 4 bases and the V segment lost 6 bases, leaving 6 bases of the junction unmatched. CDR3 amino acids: CASRYRDRVYGYTF. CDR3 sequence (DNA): TGTGCCAGCAGGTACCGGGACAGGGTCTATGGCTACACCTTC.

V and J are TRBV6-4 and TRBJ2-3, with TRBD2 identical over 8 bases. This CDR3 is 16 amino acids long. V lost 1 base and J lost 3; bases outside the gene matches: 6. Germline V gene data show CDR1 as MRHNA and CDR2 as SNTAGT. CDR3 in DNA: TGTGCCAGCAGTGACTGGAATAGCGGGGATACAGATACGCAGTATTTT. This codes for CASSDWNSGDTDTQYF.